The 12 T cell receptor beta chains given below trace back to one sample, sequenced in a study of blood T cell repertoires in COVID-19. Assay: immunoSEQ multiplex PCR; the TCRdb copy retains only in-frame clones and omits some. Of roughly 180,000 clones in the sample, more than 75% are singletons; the top ten hold around 5%. The sequenced sample was peripheral blood. These receptors all stem from a woman between 45 and 65 years old with COVID-19, enrolled during active disease.

This sequence joins TRBV21-1 and TRBJ2-2; the D segment call TRBD1 is taken from the table without a DNA check. TRBV21-1 is annotated as a pseudogene. This CDR3 contains 17 residues. The CDR3 reads CATSTGELNANTGELFF. In DNA, the CDR3 is TGTGCCACCTCGACAGGGGAATTAAACGCGAACACCGGGGAGCTGTTTTTT.

The rearrangement joins TRBV15 to TRBJ2-2; 10 bases fit TRBD1. This CDR3 is built from 15 residues. Unmatched junction bases numbered 1, after V lost 5 bases and J lost 1 base. Germline-derived CDR1 and CDR2 are LNHNV and YYDKDF (reference sequence). CDR3 DNA sequence: TGTGCCACCAGCGGGGACAGGGGGAACACCGGGGAGCTGTTTTTT. Its translation: CATSGDRGNTGELFF.

The V and J genes are TRBV28 and TRBJ1-4, with 7 nucleotides matching TRBD1. Germline CDR1 reads MDHEN; CDR2 reads SYDVKM. V lost 8 bases and J lost 4; bases outside the gene matches: 13. The CDR3 spans 16 residues. The CDR3 loop reads CASGGEDRLNNEKLFF. The CDR3 DNA reads as TGTGCCAGCGGGGGTGAGGACAGGCTTAATAATGAAAAACTGTTTTTT.

The chain is built from TRBV7-9 and TRBJ1-1, with D possibly matching TRBD1 (5 bases). Germline V gene lookup returns CDR1 SEHNR and CDR2 FQNEAQ (reference sequence). This CDR3 has 12 amino acids. The V gene lost 5 bases and the J gene lost 9 bases, with 13 bases spanning the gap. The CDR3 here is CASSPPDTKAFF. The CDR3 nucleotides are TGTGCCAGCAGCCCACCGGACACAAAAGCTTTCTTT.

V and J are TRBV5-4 and TRBJ2-5, with 7 bases lining up with TRBD2. The germline V gene has CDR1 SGHNT and CDR2 YYREEE (reference sequence). The CDR3 consists of 13 residues. With V trimmed by 4 bases and J by 5 bases, 5 bases remained unmatched. CDR3 sequence (DNA): TGTGCCAGCAGCCGGAGCGGGACCGAGACCCAGTACTTC. It specifies CASSRSGTETQYF.

The rearrangement joins TRBV3-1 (or the pseudogene TRBV3-2) to TRBJ1-2; D not resolved. The V and J ends lost 3 bases and 0 bases respectively, with 8 bases between them. This CDR3 is 14 amino acids long. Germline V lookup: CDR1 LGHDT, CDR2 YNNKEL (reference sequence). The CDR3 region is CASSQNRANYGYTF. The CDR3 DNA reads TGTGCCAGCAGCCAGAACAGAGCTAACTATGGCTACACCTTC.

The chain couples TRBV6-1 to TRBJ2-1, with no clear D. V lost 2 bases and J 8 bases, leaving 13 bases between the germline ends. This CDR3 contains 14 residues. Germline V lookup: CDR1 MNHNS, CDR2 SASEGT. CDR3 residues: CASSESIRSDEQFF. For the CDR3, the DNA is TGTGCCAGCAGTGAATCGATCAGATCTGATGAGCAGTTCTTC.

This clone was seen once. V gene TRBV5-1 combines with J gene TRBJ2-5, with 8 bases matching TRBD2. V trimming: 2 bases; J trimming: 1 base; junction bases outside the gene matches: 4. Germline V gene sequence: CDR1 SGHRS, CDR2 YFSETQ. The CDR3 consists of 15 residues. The CDR3 region is CASSLAGDIQETQYF. In DNA, the CDR3 is TGCGCCAGCAGCTTAGCGGGAGACATCCAAGAGACCCAGTACTTC.

The chain combines TRBV27 with TRBJ1-5, with 7 positions matching TRBD1. V lost 6 bases, J lost 1 base, and 9 bases stayed unmatched. The CDR3 length is 16 residues. CDR1 is MNHEY, CDR2 SMNVEV, per germline (reference sequence). In nucleotides, the CDR3 is TGTGCCAGCAGGATGGGGACAGTATCGAGCAATCAGCCCCAGCATTTT. Translation: CASRMGTVSSNQPQHF.

The chain carries TRBV20-1 and TRBJ2-1, with D hard to call. Trimming took off 1 base at V and 10 bases at J, with 8 bases between the two ends. The CDR3 has 11 residues. Germline CDR1 reads DFQATT; CDR2 reads SNEGSKA (reference sequence). CDR3 loop: CSARGAIEQFF. CDR3 nucleotide sequence: TGCAGTGCTAGAGGAGCCATAGAGCAGTTCTTC.

V is TRBV6-1 and J is TRBJ1-1; 8 positions agree with TRBD1. The CDR3 length is 16 residues. Trimming took 4 bases from V and 1 from J; bases not matched to a gene: 8. Germline CDR1 MNHNS, CDR2 SASEGT. CDR3: CASSARNGQGNTEAFF. For the CDR3, the DNA is TGTGCCAGCAGTGCGCGAAACGGACAGGGGAACACTGAAGCTTTCTTT.

The gene calls are TRBV27 and TRBJ2-5, with D perhaps matching TRBD1 (7 bases). Germline V gene sequence: CDR1 MNHEY, CDR2 SMNVEV (reference sequence). CDR3 length equals 16 residues. V shed 2 bases and J shed 1 base, with 14 bases lying between them. The CDR3 region has the DNA TGTGCCAGCAGTTTAAGGGGAGGACAGGCCCAAGAGACCCAGTACTTC. Protein: CASSLRGGQAQETQYF.